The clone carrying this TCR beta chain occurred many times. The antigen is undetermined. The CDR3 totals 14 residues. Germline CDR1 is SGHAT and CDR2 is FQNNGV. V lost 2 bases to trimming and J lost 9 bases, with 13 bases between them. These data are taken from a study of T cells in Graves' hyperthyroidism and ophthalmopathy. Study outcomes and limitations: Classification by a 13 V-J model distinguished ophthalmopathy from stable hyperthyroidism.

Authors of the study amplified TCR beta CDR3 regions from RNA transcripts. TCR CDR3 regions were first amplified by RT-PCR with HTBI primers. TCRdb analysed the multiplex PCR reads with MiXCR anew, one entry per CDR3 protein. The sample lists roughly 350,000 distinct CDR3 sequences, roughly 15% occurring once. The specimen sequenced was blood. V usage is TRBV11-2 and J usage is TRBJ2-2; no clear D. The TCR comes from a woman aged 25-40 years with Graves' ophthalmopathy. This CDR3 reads CASSLSDHSWELFF. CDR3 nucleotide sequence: TGTGCCAGCAGCTTATCGGATCACTCCTGGGAGCTGTTTTTT.